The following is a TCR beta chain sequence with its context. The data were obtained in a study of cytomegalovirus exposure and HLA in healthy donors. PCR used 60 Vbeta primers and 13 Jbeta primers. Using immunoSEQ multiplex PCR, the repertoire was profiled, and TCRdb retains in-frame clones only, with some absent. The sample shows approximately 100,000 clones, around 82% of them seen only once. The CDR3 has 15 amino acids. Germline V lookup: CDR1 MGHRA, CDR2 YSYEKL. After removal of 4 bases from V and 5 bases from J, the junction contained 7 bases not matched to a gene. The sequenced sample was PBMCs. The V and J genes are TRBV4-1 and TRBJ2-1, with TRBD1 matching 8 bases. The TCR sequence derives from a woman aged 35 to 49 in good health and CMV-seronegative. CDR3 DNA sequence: TGCGCCAGCAGCCTCACAGGGGGAAAGGACAATGAGCAGTTCTTC. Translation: CASSLTGGKDNEQFF.